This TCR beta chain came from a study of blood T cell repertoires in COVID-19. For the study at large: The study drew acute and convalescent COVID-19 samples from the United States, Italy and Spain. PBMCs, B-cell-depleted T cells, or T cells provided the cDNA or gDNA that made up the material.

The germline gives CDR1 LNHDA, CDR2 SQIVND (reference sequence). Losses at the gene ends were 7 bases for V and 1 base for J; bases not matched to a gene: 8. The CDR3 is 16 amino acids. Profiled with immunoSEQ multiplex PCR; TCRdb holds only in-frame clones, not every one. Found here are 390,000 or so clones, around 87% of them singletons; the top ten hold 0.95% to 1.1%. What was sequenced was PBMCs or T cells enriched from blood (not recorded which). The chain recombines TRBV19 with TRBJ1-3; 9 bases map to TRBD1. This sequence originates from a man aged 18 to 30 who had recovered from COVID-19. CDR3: CASTSGTGHSGNTIYF. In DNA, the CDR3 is TGTGCCAGTACCTCCGGGACAGGGCATTCTGGAAACACCATATATTTT.